The following is a T cell receptor beta chain sequence with its context. This sample is drawn from a study of blood T cell repertoires in COVID-19. Study overall: The samples span acute and convalescent COVID-19 from the United States, Italy and Spain. T cells, B-cell-depleted T cells, or PBMCs supplied cDNA or gDNA.

In the authors' methods: Counts of nucleated cells, estimated from reference gene primer amplification, were obtained. Method: immunoSEQ multiplex PCR; TCRdb's copy keeps in-frame clones and lacks some. V and J calls and clone size follow that table, whereas D and trimming were derived from the DNA. This table holds more than 200,000 clones, almost 90% found once. The sample consisted of peripheral blood. The receptor's source is an older man with acute or convalescent COVID-19.

CDR3 amino acids: CASSTDRYQAGDTQYF. CDR3 DNA sequence: TGTGCCAGTAGTACGGACAGGTACCAAGCTGGAGATACGCAGTATTTT. J is TRBJ2-3 and V is TRBV19, with 7 bases matching TRBD1. Per the germline V gene, CDR1 is LNHDA and CDR2 is SQIVND (reference sequence). This CDR3 is built from 16 residues. Trimming took 4 bases from V and 5 from J; bases not matched to a gene: 12.